This T cell receptor (beta chain) was identified in a study of somatic mutations in cytotoxic T cells in rheumatoid arthritis. With regard to this clone: Its antigen is currently unknown.

The method was immunoSEQ multiplex PCR; TCRdb's version includes in-frame clones alone and lacks a portion of them. This sample carries more than 11,000 clones, 82% of them seen once, and the ten largest clones take just under 30%. Germline values: CDR1 LNHNV, CDR2 YYDKDF (reference sequence). CDR3 length: 13 amino acids. Deletions cut 5 bases from V and 1 base from J, with 8 bases between. Study conclusions and caveats: Which antigens the expanded CD8+ clones targeted was unknown. Over 20% of CD8+ cells belonged to the largest CD8+ clone in about an eighth of the 65 patients.

This sequence originates from an adult with rheumatoid arthritis. The material sequenced was CD8+ T cells sorted from blood. The chain uses TRBV15 and TRBJ1-1, with D uncertain. The CDR3 reads CATSSWENTEAFF. CDR3 nucleotides: TGTGCCACCAGCTCTTGGGAGAACACTGAAGCTTTCTTT.